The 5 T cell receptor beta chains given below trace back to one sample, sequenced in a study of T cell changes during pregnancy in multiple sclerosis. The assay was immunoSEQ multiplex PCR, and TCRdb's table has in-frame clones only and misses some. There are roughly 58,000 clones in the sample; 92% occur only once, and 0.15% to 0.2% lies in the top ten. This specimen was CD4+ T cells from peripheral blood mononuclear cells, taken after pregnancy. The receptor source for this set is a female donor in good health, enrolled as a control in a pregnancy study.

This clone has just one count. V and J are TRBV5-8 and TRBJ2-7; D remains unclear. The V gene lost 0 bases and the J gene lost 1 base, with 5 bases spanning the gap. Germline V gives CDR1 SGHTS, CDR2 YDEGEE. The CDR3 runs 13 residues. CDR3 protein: CASSLATSYEQYF. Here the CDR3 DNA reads TGTGCCAGCAGCTTGGCCACATCCTACGAGCAGTACTTC.

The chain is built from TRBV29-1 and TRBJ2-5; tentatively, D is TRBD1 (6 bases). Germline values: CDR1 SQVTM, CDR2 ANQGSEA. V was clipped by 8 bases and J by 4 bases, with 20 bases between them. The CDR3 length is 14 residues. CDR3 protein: CSTTRGTKVETQYF. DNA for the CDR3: TGCAGCACAACGAGGGGGACGAAGGTAGAGACCCAGTACTTC.

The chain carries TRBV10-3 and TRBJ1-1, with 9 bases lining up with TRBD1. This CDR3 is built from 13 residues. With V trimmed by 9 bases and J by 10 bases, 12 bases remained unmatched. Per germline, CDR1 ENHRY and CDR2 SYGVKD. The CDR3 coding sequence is TGTGCCATTGGCGCCAGGTCGACAGGGGGAGCTTTCTTT. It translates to CAIGARSTGGAFF.

The CDR3 loop reads CASSQDIKGTSGGADTQYF. CDR3 nucleotide sequence: TGCGCCAGCAGCCAAGATATCAAAGGGACTAGCGGGGGAGCAGATACGCAGTATTTT. This chain joins TRBV4-3 and TRBJ2-3; 14 positions match TRBD2. The CDR3 consists of 19 residues. Trimming at V came to 0 bases and at J to 4 bases, leaving 9 bases not matched to a gene. Germline loops: CDR1 LGHNA, CDR2 YSLEER.

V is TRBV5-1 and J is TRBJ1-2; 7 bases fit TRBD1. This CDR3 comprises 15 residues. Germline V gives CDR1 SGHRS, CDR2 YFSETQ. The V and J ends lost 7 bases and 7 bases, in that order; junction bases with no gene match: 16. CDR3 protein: CASHIGTASKGGYTF. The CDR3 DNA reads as TGCGCCAGCCACATAGGGACAGCCTCTAAGGGTGGCTACACCTTC.